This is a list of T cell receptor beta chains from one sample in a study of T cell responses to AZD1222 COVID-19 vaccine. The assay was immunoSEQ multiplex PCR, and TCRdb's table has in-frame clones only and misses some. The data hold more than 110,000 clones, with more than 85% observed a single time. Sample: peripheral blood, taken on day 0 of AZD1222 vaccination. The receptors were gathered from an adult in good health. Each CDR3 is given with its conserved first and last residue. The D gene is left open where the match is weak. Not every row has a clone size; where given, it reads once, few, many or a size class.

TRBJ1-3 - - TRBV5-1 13 CASSFTGGNTIYF TGCGCCAGCAGCTTCACGGGTGGAAACACCATATATTTT
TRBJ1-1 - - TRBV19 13 CASSTQISTEAFF TGTGCCAGTAGTACACAAATTTCCACTGAAGCTTTCTTT
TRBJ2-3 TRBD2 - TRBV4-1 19 CASSQDLWERELLTDTQYF TGCGCCAGCAGCCAAGATCTCTGGGAGCGGGAGCTCCTCACAGATACGCAGTATTTT
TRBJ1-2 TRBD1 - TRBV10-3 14 CAISEGTGNYGYTF TGTGCCATCAGTGAAGGGACAGGGAACTATGGCTACACCTTC
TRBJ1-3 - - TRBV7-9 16 CASSTPQGRSGNTIYF TGTGCCAGCAGCACCCCCCAGGGCCGCTCTGGAAACACCATATATTTT
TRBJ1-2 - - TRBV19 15 CASSLGRSVSYGYTF TGTGCCAGTAGTCTGGGGCGGTCCGTTTCCTATGGCTACACCTTC
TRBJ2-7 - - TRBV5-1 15 CASSLGPVSSYEQYF TGCGCCAGCAGCTTGGGCCCAGTGAGCTCCTACGAGCAGTACTTC
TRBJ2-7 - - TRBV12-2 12 CASRPFLSEQYF TGTGCAAGTCGCCCCTTTCTCAGCGAGCAGTACTTC
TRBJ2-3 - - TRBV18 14 CASSPPRQSDTQYF TGTGCCAGCTCACCACCGCGACAGTCAGATACGCAGTATTTT
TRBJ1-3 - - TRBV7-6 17 CASSLLEGESSGNTIYF TGTGCCAGCAGCTTGTTGGAGGGAGAGTCATCTGGAAACACCATATATTTT
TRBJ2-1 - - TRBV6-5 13 CASRGALYNEQFF TGTGCCAGCAGGGGGGCCTTATACAATGAGCAGTTCTTC
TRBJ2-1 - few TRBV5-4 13 CASSLAGWNEQFF TGTGCCAGCAGCTTGGCAGGTTGGAATGAGCAGTTCTTC
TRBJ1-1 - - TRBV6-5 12 CASSLRDTEAFF TGTGCCAGCAGCTTACGCGACACTGAAGCTTTCTTT
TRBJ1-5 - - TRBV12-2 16 CASRLAWTDSNQPQHF TGTGCAAGTCGCTTAGCGTGGACAGATAGCAATCAGCCCCAGCATTTT
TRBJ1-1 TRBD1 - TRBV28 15 CASRGTGGGDTEAFF TGTGCCAGCAGGGGGACAGGGGGCGGAGACACTGAAGCTTTCTTT
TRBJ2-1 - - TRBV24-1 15 CATSLKGSSYNEQFF TGTGCCACCAGTCTAAAAGGGAGCTCCTACAATGAGCAGTTCTTC
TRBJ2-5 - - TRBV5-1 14 CASRSGTRRETQYF TGCGCCAGCAGATCCGGGACCCGGCGGGAGACCCAGTACTTC
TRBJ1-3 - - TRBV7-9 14 CASSFLISGNTIYF TGTGCCAGCAGCTTCTTGATCTCTGGAAACACCATATATTTT
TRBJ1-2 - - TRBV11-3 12 CASSLTSLGYTF TGTGCCAGCAGCTTAACTTCTCTCGGCTACACCTTC
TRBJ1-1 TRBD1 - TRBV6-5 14 CASRGRDRNTEAFF TGTGCCAGCAGAGGTCGGGACAGGAACACTGAAGCTTTCTTT
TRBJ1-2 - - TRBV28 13 CASRTDPNYGYTF TGTGCCAGCAGGACGGATCCAAACTATGGCTACACCTTC
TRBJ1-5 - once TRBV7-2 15 CASSSDGLANQPQHF TGTGCCAGCAGCTCGGATGGTTTAGCTAATCAGCCCCAGCATTTT
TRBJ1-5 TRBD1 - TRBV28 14 CASIRTGFRQPQHF TGTGCCAGCATCCGGACAGGTTTTAGACAGCCCCAGCATTTT
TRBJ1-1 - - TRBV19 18 CASSIVGGVTRKDTEAFF TGTGCCAGTAGTATAGTTGGGGGTGTGACAAGAAAGGACACTGAAGCTTTCTTT
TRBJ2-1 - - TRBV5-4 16 CASSPGPRIPYNEQFF TGTGCCAGCAGCCCGGGACCGAGGATCCCCTACAATGAGCAGTTCTTC
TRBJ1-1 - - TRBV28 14 CASSLRVGNTEAFF TGTGCCAGCAGTTTGCGGGTAGGGAACACTGAAGCTTTCTTT
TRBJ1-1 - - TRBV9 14 CASSASHSYTEAFF TGTGCCAGCAGTGCCTCCCACAGCTACACTGAAGCTTTCTTT
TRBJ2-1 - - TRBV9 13 CASSAWGTNEQFF TGTGCCAGCAGCGCCTGGGGTACCAATGAGCAGTTCTTC
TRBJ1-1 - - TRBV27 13 CASSLGGDTEAFF TGTGCCAGCAGTTTGGGGGGCGACACTGAAGCTTTCTTT
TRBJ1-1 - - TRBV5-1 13 CASSLDSYTEAFF TGCGCCAGCAGCTTGGACTCTTACACTGAAGCTTTCTTT
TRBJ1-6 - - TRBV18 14 CASSMGGGGSPLHF TGTGCCAGCTCCATGGGAGGCGGAGGGTCACCCCTCCACTTT
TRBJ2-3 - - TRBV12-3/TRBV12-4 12 CASSLTGDTQYF TGTGCCAGCAGTTTAACCGGAGATACGCAGTATTTT
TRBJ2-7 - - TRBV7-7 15 CASSLGWGTSYEQYF TGTGCCAGCAGCTTAGGATGGGGAACTTCCTACGAGCAGTACTTC
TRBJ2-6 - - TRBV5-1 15 CASSLTSPGANVLTF TGCGCCAGCAGCTTGACCTCTCCCGGGGCCAACGTCCTGACTTTC
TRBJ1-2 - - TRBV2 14 CASNSQGPHYGYTF TGTGCCAGCAACTCCCAGGGGCCCCACTATGGCTACACCTTC
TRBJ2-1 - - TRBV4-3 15 CASSPVWGSYNEQFF TGCGCCAGCAGCCCAGTTTGGGGGTCCTACAATGAGCAGTTCTTC
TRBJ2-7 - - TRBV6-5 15 CASTRVGFRSYEQYF TGTGCCAGCACCAGAGTAGGGTTTAGGTCCTACGAGCAGTACTTC
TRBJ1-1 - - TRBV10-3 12 CAISSWGTEAFF TGTGCCATCTCCTCCTGGGGCACTGAAGCTTTCTTT
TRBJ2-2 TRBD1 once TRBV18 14 CASSPDRGTGELFF TGTGCCAGCTCACCAGACAGGGGCACCGGGGAGCTGTTTTTT
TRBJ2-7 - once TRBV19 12 CASSKGPDEQYF TGTGCCAGTAGTAAAGGGCCCGACGAGCAGTACTTC
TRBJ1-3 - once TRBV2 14 CASRDDAGGNTIYF TGTGCCAGCAGAGACGACGCGGGTGGAAACACCATATATTTT
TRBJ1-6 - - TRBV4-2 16 CASSQDIWGNGSPLHF TGTGCCAGCAGCCAAGATATATGGGGGAATGGTTCACCCCTCCACTTT
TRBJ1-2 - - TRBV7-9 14 CASSKTGTNYGYTF TGTGCCAGCAGCAAGACGGGTACTAACTATGGCTACACCTTC
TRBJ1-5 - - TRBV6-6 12 CASTQRNQPQHF TGTGCCAGCACCCAGAGGAATCAGCCCCAGCATTTT
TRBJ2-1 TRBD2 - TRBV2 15 CASSGTSGRYDEQFF TGTGCCAGCAGTGGGACTAGCGGGAGATACGATGAGCAGTTCTTC
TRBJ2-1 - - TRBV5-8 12 CASSPTMNEQFF TGTGCCAGCAGCCCGACTATGAATGAGCAGTTCTTC
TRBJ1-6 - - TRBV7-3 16 CASSPGGNRNLSPLHF TGTGCCAGCAGTCCGGGAGGCAACAGGAACTTATCACCCCTCCACTTT
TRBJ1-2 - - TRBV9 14 CASSEPMSPYGYTF TGTGCCAGCAGCGAACCCATGAGTCCCTACGGCTACACCTTC
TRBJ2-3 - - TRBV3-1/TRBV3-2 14 CASSQASQAGTQYF TGTGCCAGCAGCCAAGCCTCTCAAGCTGGTACGCAGTATTTT
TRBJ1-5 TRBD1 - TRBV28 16 CASRPGTGVRNQPQHF TGTGCCAGCAGACCCGGGACAGGGGTTCGCAATCAGCCCCAGCATTTT
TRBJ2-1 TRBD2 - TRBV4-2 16 CASSQDTGGHDNEQFF TGTGCCAGCAGCCAAGATACGGGGGGGCACGACAATGAGCAGTTCTTC
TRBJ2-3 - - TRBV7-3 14 CASSKQGPTDTQYF TGTGCCAGCAGCAAACAGGGACCCACAGATACGCAGTATTTT
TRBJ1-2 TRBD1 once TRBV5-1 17 CASSFATGINRRYGYTF TGCGCCAGCAGCTTTGCGACAGGGATTAATCGGCGCTATGGCTACACCTTC
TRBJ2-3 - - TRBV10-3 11 CAIGVLDTQYF TGTGCCATCGGCGTGTTGGATACGCAGTATTTT
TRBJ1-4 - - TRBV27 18 CASSPRGRALATNEKLFF TGTGCCAGCAGCCCCAGAGGACGGGCCCTTGCAACTAATGAAAAACTGTTTTTT
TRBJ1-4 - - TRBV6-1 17 CASSVRAGSGPNEKLFF TGTGCCAGCAGTGTAAGGGCGGGGAGTGGCCCGAATGAAAAACTGTTTTTT
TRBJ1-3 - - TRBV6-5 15 CASSLLPGPLGTIYF TGTGCCAGCAGTTTGCTTCCGGGCCCTCTGGGCACCATATATTTT
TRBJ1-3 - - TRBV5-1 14 CASSLAQDGNTIYF TGCGCCAGCAGCTTGGCCCAAGATGGAAACACCATATATTTT